Listed here are 9 T cell receptor beta chains from one sample, sequenced in a study of cytomegalovirus exposure and HLA in healthy donors. A multiplex PCR was run with 60 Vbeta primers and 13 Jbeta primers. Profiling relied on immunoSEQ multiplex PCR, and the TCRdb table lists in-frame clones only, not all of them. The specimen's table records 60,000 to 75,000 clones. Sequences were obtained from PBMCs. Every receptor here comes from a female donor in good health and CMV-seropositive.

The J gene is TRBJ1-2, the V gene TRBV10-1; D call uncertain. Germline CDR1 reads WNHNN; CDR2 reads SYGVQD (reference sequence). V lost 0 bases and J 5 bases, leaving 19 bases between the germline ends. The CDR3 spans 17 residues. CDR3 amino acids: CASSESDGLYNGYGYTF. CDR3 DNA sequence: TGCGCCAGCAGTGAGTCTGACGGACTGTATAATGGGTATGGCTACACCTTC.

The chain is built from TRBV29-1 and TRBJ2-7, with 10 bases aligning to TRBD2. J was trimmed by 9 bases and V by 4 bases; bases with no gene match: 6. Germline V gene lookup returns CDR1 SQVTM and CDR2 ANQGSEA. This CDR3 spans 12 amino acids. CDR3 amino acids: CSVGTAGGWQYF. CDR3 DNA sequence: TGCAGCGTTGGAACAGCGGGGGGGTGGCAGTACTTC.

The gene calls are TRBV6-5 and TRBJ2-7; 7 positions match TRBD1. The CDR3 loop spans 15 amino acids. Per germline, CDR1 MNHEY and CDR2 SVGAGI. V trimming: 2 bases; J trimming: 2 bases; junction bases outside the gene matches: 6. The CDR3 DNA follows: TGTGCCAGCAGTTACCGCCGGGACAGCGCCTACGAGCAGTACTTC. Amino acid sequence: CASSYRRDSAYEQYF.

This sequence joins TRBV12-5 and TRBJ2-7; D is uncertain. V lost 1 base and J 5 bases, leaving 6 bases between the germline ends. The CDR3 covers 12 residues. Looked up from germline, CDR1 is LGHNT and CDR2 is FRNRAP. As DNA, the CDR3 is TGTGCTAGTGGTTTGGCCCGCGACGAGCAGTACTTC. Translating it yields CASGLARDEQYF.

The chain has TRBV18 and TRBJ1-1, with 7 bases identical to TRBD1. The CDR3 contains 16 residues. The trim removed 2 bases at V and 5 bases at J, leaving 11 bases unmatched. Germline lookup yields CDR1 KGHSH and CDR2 LQKENI. The CDR3 is CASSPNSGQATTEAFF. The DNA for the CDR3 is TGTGCCAGCTCACCAAATTCCGGACAGGCGACAACTGAAGCTTTCTTT.

V is TRBV9 and J is TRBJ2-7; 7 bases fit TRBD2. V lost 0 bases and J lost 7; bases outside the gene matches: 7. In germline, CDR1 is SGDLS, CDR2 YYNGEE. The CDR3 is 14 residues long. The CDR3 DNA is TGTGCCAGCAGCGTAGGGGCTGTCGGGGGGGAGCAGTACTTC. This sequence encodes CASSVGAVGGEQYF.

The chain recombines TRBV18 with TRBJ2-1; D not resolved. Between the trimmed V and J ends, which lost 6 bases and 6 bases, there was a span of 18 bases. The germline V gene has CDR1 KGHSH and CDR2 LQKENI. This CDR3 is built from 15 residues. CDR3 amino acids: CASSPDTAILNEQFF. The CDR3 region has the DNA TGTGCCAGCTCCCCCGACACCGCAATCCTCAATGAGCAGTTCTTC.

The V gene is TRBV9, the J gene TRBJ2-1; 13 bases match TRBD2. CDR1 and CDR2 from the germline V gene are SGDLS and YYNGEE. V was clipped by 0 bases and J by 3 bases; unmatched bases: 3. CDR3 length: 17 amino acids. CDR3 sequence: CASSVGTSGGHYNEQFF. CDR3 DNA: TGTGCCAGCAGCGTAGGGACTAGCGGGGGTCACTACAATGAGCAGTTCTTC.

The gene calls are TRBV29-1 and TRBJ1-2, with 9 bases identical to TRBD1. The CDR3 runs to 15 residues. Germline V gene lookup returns CDR1 SQVTM and CDR2 ANQGSEA. The CDR3 sequence: CTGGDRANLGYGYTF. CDR3 bases: TGCACCGGAGGGGACAGGGCTAATTTGGGCTATGGCTACACCTTC.